What follows are 22 T cell receptor beta chains derived from one specimen sequenced in a study of beta chain features in type 1 diabetes. Expressed TCRB transcripts were sequenced because the entire RNA isolate underwent reverse transcription. Sequenced by immunoSEQ multiplex PCR; TCRdb stores in-frame clones only, minus some. Of about 900,000 clones listed, around a sixth were seen once; the top ten hold 0.023%. The sequencing input was naive CD4+ T cells from blood. These TCRs come from a woman between 18 and 29 years old in good health.

The rearrangement joins TRBV6-5 to TRBJ1-2; 7 nucleotides align to TRBD1. The CDR3 totals 15 residues. Germline CDR1 and CDR2: MNHEY and SVGAGI. Losses at the gene ends were 2 bases for V and 4 bases for J; bases not matched to a gene: 7. CDR3 protein: CASSYQDDRAYGYTF. The CDR3, as DNA: TGTGCCAGCAGTTACCAAGATGACAGGGCCTATGGCTACACCTTC.

The V gene is TRBV4-2, the J gene TRBJ2-1; the D gene is possibly TRBD1 (6 bases). The V end lost 1 base, the J end lost 10 bases, and 14 bases lay between the germline ends. This CDR3 has 14 residues. Looked up from germline, CDR1 is LGHNA and CDR2 is YNFKEQ. Here the CDR3 DNA reads TGTGCCAGCAGCCAAGTAAAAGCGGACAGAGAGCAGTTCTTC. This codes for CASSQVKADREQFF.

The V and J genes are TRBV30 and TRBJ1-5, with 7 bases matching TRBD1. Trimming cost V 6 bases and J 1 base; bases outside gene matches: 6. The CDR3 sequence is 14 residues long. From germline, CDR1 is GTSNPN and CDR2 SVGIG (reference sequence). The DNA of the CDR3 is TGTGCCTGTGACCCGGGACAGAGCAATCAGCCCCAGCATTTT. Residues: CACDPGQSNQPQHF.

There are a few counts of this clone. CDR3 region: CATSRATGESNQPQHF. CDR3 coding DNA: TGTGCCACCAGCAGAGCTACAGGGGAGAGCAATCAGCCCCAGCATTTT. The genes are TRBV15 and TRBJ1-5; 7 bases align to TRBD1. The CDR3 extends over 16 amino acids. Unmatched junction bases numbered 4, after V lost 1 base and J lost 1 base. Germline CDR1 is LNHNV and CDR2 is YYDKDF (reference sequence).

This clone was picked up a small number of times. V usage is TRBV7-2 and J usage is TRBJ1-2; tentative D call: TRBD1 (6 bases). The length of the CDR3 is 15 residues. The germline CDR1 and CDR2 sequences are SGHTA and FQGNSA. Trimming cost V 7 bases and J 5 bases, with 20 bases left between them. The CDR3 protein is CASKLQGSILYGYTF. The DNA of the CDR3 is TGTGCCAGCAAACTACAGGGCTCCATCCTATATGGCTACACCTTC.

This clone has a handful of counts. In the same sample, other DNA sequences code for this CDR3. The chain uses TRBV18 and TRBJ2-5; D not resolved. Germline CDR1 and CDR2: KGHSH and LQKENI. Trimming pared 3 bases from V and 2 bases from J, leaving 4 bases between. The CDR3 covers 12 residues. The CDR3 coding sequence is TGTGCCAGCTCACCCTCACAAGAGACCCAGTACTTC. Amino acid sequence: CASSPSQETQYF.

This chain joins TRBV10-3 and TRBJ2-7, with a weak D call TRBD1 (6 bases). This CDR3 comprises 14 residues. Germline V gene data show CDR1 as ENHRY and CDR2 as SYGVKD. V was pared by 10 bases and J by 1 base, with 17 bases between. The CDR3 is CATRSGTTSYEQYF. The CDR3 coding sequence is TGTGCCACCCGGTCGGGGACAACTTCCTACGAGCAGTACTTC.

The chain combines TRBV28 with TRBJ2-5; possibly TRBD2 for D (5 bases). The CDR3 is 13 residues long. The V and J ends lost 7 bases and 0 bases respectively, with 9 bases between them. Germline V lookup: CDR1 MDHEN, CDR2 SYDVKM. CDR3 nucleotides: TGTGCCAGCAAGGAGGCGAACCAAGAGACCCAGTACTTC. This gives the protein CASKEANQETQYF.

This chain uses TRBV4-3 with TRBJ2-3; 8 bases fit TRBD2. Trimming cost V 2 bases and J 7 bases; bases outside gene matches: 5. Germline CDR1 reads LGHNA; CDR2 reads YSLEER. The CDR3 is 14 residues long. CDR3 coding DNA: TGCGCCAGCAGCCAAACAGGACTAGCCTATACGCAGTATTTT. Its translation: CASSQTGLAYTQYF.

This clone was recorded a few times. The genes are TRBV7-2 and TRBJ2-1; TRBD1 aligns across 7 bases. This CDR3 contains 15 residues. J lost 7 bases, V lost 5 bases, and 11 bases had no gene match. The V gene's germline CDR1 is SGHTA and CDR2 FQGNSA. CDR3 protein: CASSAHRLQGNEQFF. The CDR3 coding sequence is TGTGCCAGCAGCGCACACCGCTTACAGGGGAATGAGCAGTTCTTC.

The table lists this clone with a few counts. This same CDR3 is encoded by further DNA sequences in the sample. The V call is TRBV7-9, the J call TRBJ2-3, with D unclear. CDR3 size: 12 residues. CDR1 and CDR2 (germline): SEHNR, FQNEAQ (reference sequence). Between the trimmed V and J ends, which lost 4 bases and 2 bases, there was a span of 4 bases. The chain's CDR3 is CASSSTTDTQYF. The DNA for the CDR3 is TGTGCCAGCAGCTCAACCACAGATACGCAGTATTTT.

This clone appeared a few times. CDR3 residues: CASRSGSSVQFF. The CDR3 DNA sequence: TGTGCCAGCAGATCTGGGAGTAGCGTGCAGTTCTTC. The rearrangement uses TRBV7-9 and TRBJ2-1, with D possibly matching TRBD2 (5 bases). The CDR3 sequence is 12 residues long. Between the trimmed V and J ends, which lost 6 bases and 12 bases, there was a span of 15 bases. Germline V gene lookup returns CDR1 SEHNR and CDR2 FQNEAQ (reference sequence).

This clone was picked up a small number of times. The chain carries TRBV6-6 and TRBJ2-1; D perhaps matches TRBD1 (5 bases). The germline CDR1 and CDR2 sequences are MNHNY and SVGAGI (reference sequence). V lost 5 bases and J lost 4, with 9 bases in between. CDR3 length equals 13 residues. The CDR3 sequence is CASSMTDYNEQFF. CDR3 coding DNA: TGTGCCAGCAGTATGACAGATTACAATGAGCAGTTCTTC.

In this sample, this clone turned up a few times. The genes are TRBV7-2 and TRBJ1-1; D remains ambiguous. Germline V gene data show CDR1 as SGHTA and CDR2 as FQGNSA. This CDR3 comprises 13 residues. V lost 5 bases and J lost 3, with 10 bases in between. The CDR3 DNA follows: TGTGCCAGCAGCCCACAAAGGGACACTGAAGCTTTCTTT. Its translation: CASSPQRDTEAFF.

This clone was recorded a few times. The same CDR3 is also encoded by other DNA sequences in this sample. This sequence joins TRBV19 and TRBJ2-5; no clear D. Germline CDR1 LNHDA, CDR2 SQIVND (reference sequence). V lost 4 bases and J 1 base, leaving 4 bases between the germline ends. The CDR3 covers 12 residues. The CDR3 DNA sequence: TGTGCCAGTAGTACAGGCCAAGAGACCCAGTACTTC. It codes for CASSTGQETQYF.

This clone showed up just a few times. This sequence joins TRBV20-1 and TRBJ2-3, with a weak D call TRBD2 (6 bases). Germline assignment: CDR1 DFQATT and CDR2 SNEGSKA (reference sequence). Trimming removed 6 bases from V and 7 bases from J, with 11 bases in between. The CDR3 contains 11 residues. CDR3 DNA: TGCAGTGCCCGGGGGAGGTATACGCAGTATTTT. Amino acids: CSARGRYTQYF.

This clone has only a few counts. The chain links TRBV5-1 to TRBJ2-3; D unclear. Germline V gene lookup returns CDR1 SGHRS and CDR2 YFSETQ. This CDR3 is built from 12 residues. The V gene lost 4 bases and the J gene lost 4 bases, with 7 bases spanning the gap. In DNA, the CDR3 is TGCGCCAGCAGCCCTGACTCAGATACGCAGTATTTT. It is translated as CASSPDSDTQYF.

This clone was found once. The CDR3 loop is CASSLTGTGRETQYF. The CDR3 nucleotides read TGTGCCAGCAGCTTGACCGGGACAGGGAGAGAGACCCAGTACTTC. This chain links TRBV7-3 with TRBJ2-5; 9 nucleotides line up with TRBD1. The ends lost 3 bases at V and 4 bases at J; junction bases unmatched: 6. Germline assignment: CDR1 SGHTA and CDR2 FQGTGA. The CDR3 length is 15 residues.

This clone appeared a few times. This CDR3 is also generated by other DNA sequences in the sample. The CDR3 DNA reads as TGTGCCAGCAGCCAAAGCCTGAACACTGAAGCTTTCTTT. Residues: CASSQSLNTEAFF. The chain joins TRBV14 to TRBJ1-1; D ambiguous. Per the germline V gene, CDR1 is SGHDN and CDR2 is FVKESK. This CDR3 comprises 13 residues. Trimming removed 2 bases at V and 0 bases at J, with 4 bases between.

V and J are TRBV29-1 and TRBJ2-5; perhaps TRBD2 as D (6 bases). Germline V gene data show CDR1 as SQVTM and CDR2 as ANQGSEA. The CDR3 has 13 residues. Trimming pared 3 bases from V and 1 base from J, leaving 9 bases between. CDR3 nucleotides: TGCAGCGTTGATGGGGGGACCCAAGAGACCCAGTACTTC. Residues: CSVDGGTQETQYF.

This clone has just a few counts. This chain joins TRBV7-6 and TRBJ2-1; no clear D gene. Germline V CDR1 and CDR2: SGHVS, FNYEAQ. Trimming took off 3 bases at V and 0 bases at J, with 6 bases between the two ends. The CDR3 has 14 amino acids. CDR3 residues: CASSFGPSYNEQFF. The CDR3 DNA reads TGTGCCAGCAGCTTCGGGCCCTCCTACAATGAGCAGTTCTTC.

Only a few counts were recorded for this clone. The genes are TRBV5-1 and TRBJ1-3; no clear D gene. Germline CDR1 and CDR2: SGHRS and YFSETQ. The CDR3 has 15 residues. V was trimmed by 1 base and J by 0 bases, leaving 8 bases between them. The chain's CDR3 is CASSLHQNSGNTIYF. The CDR3 region has the DNA TGCGCCAGCAGCTTGCACCAGAACTCTGGAAACACCATATATTTT.